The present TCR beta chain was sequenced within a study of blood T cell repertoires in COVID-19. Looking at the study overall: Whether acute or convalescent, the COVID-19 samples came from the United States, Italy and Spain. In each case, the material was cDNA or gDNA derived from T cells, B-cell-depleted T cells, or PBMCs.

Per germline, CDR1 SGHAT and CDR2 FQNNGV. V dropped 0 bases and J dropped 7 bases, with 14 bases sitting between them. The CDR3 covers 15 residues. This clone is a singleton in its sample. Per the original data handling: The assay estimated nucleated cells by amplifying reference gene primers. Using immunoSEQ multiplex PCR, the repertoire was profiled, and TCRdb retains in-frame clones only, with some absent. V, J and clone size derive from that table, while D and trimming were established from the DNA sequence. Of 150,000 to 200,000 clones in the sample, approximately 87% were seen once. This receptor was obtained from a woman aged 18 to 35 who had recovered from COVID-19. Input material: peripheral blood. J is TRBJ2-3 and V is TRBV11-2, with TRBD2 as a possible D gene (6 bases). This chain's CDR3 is CASSLDPGEENTQYF. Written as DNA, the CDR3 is TGTGCCAGCAGCTTAGATCCGGGGGAGGAGAATACGCAGTATTTT. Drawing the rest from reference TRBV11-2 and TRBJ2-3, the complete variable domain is EAGVAQSPRYKIIEKRQSVAFWCNPISGHATLYWYQQILGQGPKLLIQFQNNGVVDDSQLPKDRFSAERLKGVDSTLKIQPAKLEDSAVYLCASSLDPGEENTQYFGPGTRLTVL.